The clone carrying this T cell receptor (beta chain) was observed a single time. Antigen unknown. Sequenced by immunoSEQ multiplex PCR; TCRdb stores in-frame clones only, minus some. Seen here are tens of thousands of clones, around 80% observed once, and the top ten hold about 1.5%. The CDR3 consists of 15 residues. CDR1 MNHNS and CDR2 SASEGT come from the germline V gene. V gave up 3 bases and J gave up 1 base, with 12 bases separating them. These data come from a study of memory CD4+ T cells and cytomegalovirus serostatus. Points from the study as a whole: Of 150 to 200 reported CMV TCRbeta sequences, under 70 were found in memory CD4+ repertoires.

Single viable CD3+CD4+CD8-CD45RO+ cells were sorted as the memory CD4+ T cells. The chain combines TRBV6-1 with TRBJ1-1; D is uncertain. This receptor was taken from an adult in good health and CMV-seronegative. The sample was memory CD4+ T cells from blood. In DNA form, the CDR3 reads TGTGCCAGCAGTGAGCGAATGTTGGGGAACACTGAAGCTTTCTTT. This gives the protein CASSERMLGNTEAFF.